This TCR beta chain stems from a study of T cell repertoires and HLA-DP antigens. About the research overall: Alloantigens: one with one groove difference and one with approximately ten differences versus self.

Remarks on this clone: Its cognate antigen is unknown.

Amplification used primers for 54 TRBV and 13 TRBJ segments. Profiled with immunoSEQ multiplex PCR; TCRdb holds only in-frame clones, not every one. The table has 75,000 to 90,000 clones, approximately 89% seen once. The CDR3 is 13 amino acids. Germline V CDR1 and CDR2: GTSNPN, SVGIG (reference sequence). Trimming pared 4 bases from V and 4 bases from J, leaving 10 bases between. This sequence originates from a man between 50 and 59 years old in good health and CMV-seronegative. The sample taken for sequencing was CD4+ T cells from PBMCs. The V gene is TRBV30, the J gene TRBJ2-2; D is uncertain. The CDR3 loop is CAWTPSSTGELFF. CDR3 nucleotide sequence: TGTGCCTGGACACCTTCGAGCACCGGGGAGCTGTTTTTT.